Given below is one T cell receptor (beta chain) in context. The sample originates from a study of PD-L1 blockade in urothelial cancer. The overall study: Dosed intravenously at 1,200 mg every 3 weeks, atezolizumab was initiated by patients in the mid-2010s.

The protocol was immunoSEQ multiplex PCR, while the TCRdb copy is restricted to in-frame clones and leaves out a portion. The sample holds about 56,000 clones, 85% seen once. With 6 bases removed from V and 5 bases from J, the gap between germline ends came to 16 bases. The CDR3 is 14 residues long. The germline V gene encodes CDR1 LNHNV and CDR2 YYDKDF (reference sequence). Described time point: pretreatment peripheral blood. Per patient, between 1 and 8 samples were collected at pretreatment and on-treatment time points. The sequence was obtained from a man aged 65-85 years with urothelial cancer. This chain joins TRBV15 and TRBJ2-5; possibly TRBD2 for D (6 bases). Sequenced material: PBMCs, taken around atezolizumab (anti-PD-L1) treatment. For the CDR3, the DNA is TGTGCCACCAGAACCACAGGCGGAGGGGAGACCCAGTACTTC. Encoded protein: CATRTTGGGETQYF.